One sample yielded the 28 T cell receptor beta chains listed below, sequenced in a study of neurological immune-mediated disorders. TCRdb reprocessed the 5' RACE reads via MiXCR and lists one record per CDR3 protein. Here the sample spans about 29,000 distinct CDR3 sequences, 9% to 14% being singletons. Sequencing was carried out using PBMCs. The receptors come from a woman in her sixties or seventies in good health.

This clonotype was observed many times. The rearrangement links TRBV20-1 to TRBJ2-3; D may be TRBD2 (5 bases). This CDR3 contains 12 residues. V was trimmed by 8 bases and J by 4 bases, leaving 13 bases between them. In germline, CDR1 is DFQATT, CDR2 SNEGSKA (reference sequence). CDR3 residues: CSLGRGPDTQYF. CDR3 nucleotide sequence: TGCAGTCTCGGACGGGGTCCAGATACGCAGTATTTT.

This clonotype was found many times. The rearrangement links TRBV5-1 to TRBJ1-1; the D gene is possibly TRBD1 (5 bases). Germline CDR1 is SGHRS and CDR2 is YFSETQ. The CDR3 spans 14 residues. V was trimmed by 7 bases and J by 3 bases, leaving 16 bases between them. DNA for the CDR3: TGCGCCAGCCAATCCATTCAAGGGGACACTGAAGCTTTCTTT. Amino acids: CASQSIQGDTEAFF.

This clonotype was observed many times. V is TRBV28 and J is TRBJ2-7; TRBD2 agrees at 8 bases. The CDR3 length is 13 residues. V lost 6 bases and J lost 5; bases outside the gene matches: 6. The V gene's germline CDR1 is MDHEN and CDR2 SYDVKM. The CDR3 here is CASSPGGGNEQYF. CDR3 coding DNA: TGTGCCAGCAGCCCGGGGGGGGGAAACGAGCAGTACTTC.

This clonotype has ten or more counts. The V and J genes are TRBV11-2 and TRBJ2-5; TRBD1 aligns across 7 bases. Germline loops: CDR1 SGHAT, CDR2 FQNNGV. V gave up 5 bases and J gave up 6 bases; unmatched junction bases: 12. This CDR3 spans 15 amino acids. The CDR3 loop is CASSLLTHRGQTQYF. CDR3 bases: TGTGCCAGCAGCCTACTCACCCACAGGGGACAGACCCAGTACTTC.

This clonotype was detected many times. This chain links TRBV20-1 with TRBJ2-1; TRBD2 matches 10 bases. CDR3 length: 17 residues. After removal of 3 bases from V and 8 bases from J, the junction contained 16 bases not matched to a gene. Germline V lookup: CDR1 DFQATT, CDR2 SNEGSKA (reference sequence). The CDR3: CSARDLNGLAGGHEQFF. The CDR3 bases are TGCAGTGCTAGGGACCTTAACGGGTTAGCGGGGGGACATGAGCAGTTCTTC.

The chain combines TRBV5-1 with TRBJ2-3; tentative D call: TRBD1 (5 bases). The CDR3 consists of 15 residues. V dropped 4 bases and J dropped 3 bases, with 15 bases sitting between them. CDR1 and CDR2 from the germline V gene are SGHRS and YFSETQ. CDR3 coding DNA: TGCGCCAGCAGCCCGGAGCCAGGGATGACAGATACGCAGTATTTT. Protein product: CASSPEPGMTDTQYF.

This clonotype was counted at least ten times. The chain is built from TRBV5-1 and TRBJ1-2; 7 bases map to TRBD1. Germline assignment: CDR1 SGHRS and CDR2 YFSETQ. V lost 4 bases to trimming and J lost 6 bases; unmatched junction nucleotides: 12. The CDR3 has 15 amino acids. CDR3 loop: CASSIPTGTADGYTF. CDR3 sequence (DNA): TGCGCCAGCAGCATCCCGACCGGGACAGCTGATGGCTACACCTTC.

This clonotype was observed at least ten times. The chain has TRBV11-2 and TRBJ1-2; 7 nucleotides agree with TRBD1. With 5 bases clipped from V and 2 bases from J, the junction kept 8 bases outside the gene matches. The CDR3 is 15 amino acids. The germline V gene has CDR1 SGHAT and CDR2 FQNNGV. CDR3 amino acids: CASSRLNRGNYGYTF. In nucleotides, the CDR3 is TGTGCCAGCAGCCGCCTAAACAGGGGAAACTATGGCTACACCTTC. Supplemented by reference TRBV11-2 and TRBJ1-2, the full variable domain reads EAGVAQSPRYKIIEKRQSVAFWCNPISGHATLYWYQQILGQGPKLLIQFQNNGVVDDSQLPKDRFSAERLKGVDSTLKIQPAKLEDSAVYLCASSRLNRGNYGYTFGSGTRLTVV.

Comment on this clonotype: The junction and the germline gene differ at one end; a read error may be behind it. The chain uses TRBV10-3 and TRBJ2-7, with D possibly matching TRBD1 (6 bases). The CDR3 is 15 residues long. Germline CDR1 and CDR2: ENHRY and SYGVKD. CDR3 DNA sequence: TGTGCCATCGCCGGGACATGGGGTCGTAGTTACGAGCAGTACTTT. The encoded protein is CAIAGTWGRSYEQYF.

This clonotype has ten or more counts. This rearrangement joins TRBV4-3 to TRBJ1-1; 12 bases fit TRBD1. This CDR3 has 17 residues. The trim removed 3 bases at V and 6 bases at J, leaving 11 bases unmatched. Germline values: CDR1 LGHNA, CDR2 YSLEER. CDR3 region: CASSQGTGGAGGAEAFF. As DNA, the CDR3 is TGCGCCAGCAGCCAGGGGACAGGGGGCGCCGGGGGGGCTGAAGCTTTCTTT.

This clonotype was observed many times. CDR3 region: CASSTTSASTDTQYF. Written as DNA, the CDR3 is TGTGCCAGCAGCACGACTAGCGCCTCCACAGATACGCAGTATTTT. The J gene is TRBJ2-3, the V gene TRBV7-3, with 8 bases matching TRBD2. In germline, CDR1 is SGHTA, CDR2 FQGTGA. The CDR3 length is 15 residues. V trimming: 5 bases; J trimming: 2 bases; junction bases outside the gene matches: 6.

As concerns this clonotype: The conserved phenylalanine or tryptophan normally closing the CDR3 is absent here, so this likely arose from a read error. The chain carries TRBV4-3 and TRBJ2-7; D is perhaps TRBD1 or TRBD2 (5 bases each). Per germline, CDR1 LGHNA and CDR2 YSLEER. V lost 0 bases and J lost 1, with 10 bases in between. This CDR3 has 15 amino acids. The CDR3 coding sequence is TGCGCCAGCAGCCAAGAATGGGGGTTGTCCTACGAGCAGTACATC. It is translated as CASSQEWGLSYEQYI.

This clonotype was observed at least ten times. The CDR3 DNA sequence: TGTGCCAGCAGTACCGGGACCCGTGAAGCTTTCTTT. This codes for CASSTGTREAFF. The V gene is TRBV12-3 or TRBV12-4, the J gene TRBJ1-1, with D tentatively TRBD1 (5 bases). V lost 5 bases to trimming and J lost 7 bases, with 11 bases between them. This CDR3 comprises 12 residues.

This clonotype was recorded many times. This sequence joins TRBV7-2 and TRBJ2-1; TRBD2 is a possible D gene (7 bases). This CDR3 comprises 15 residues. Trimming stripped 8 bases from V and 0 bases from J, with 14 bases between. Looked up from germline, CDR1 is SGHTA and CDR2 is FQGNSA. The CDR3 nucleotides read TGTGCCAGCTCCGGGGGGCTGAGCTCCTACAATGAGCAGTTCTTC. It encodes CASSGGLSSYNEQFF.

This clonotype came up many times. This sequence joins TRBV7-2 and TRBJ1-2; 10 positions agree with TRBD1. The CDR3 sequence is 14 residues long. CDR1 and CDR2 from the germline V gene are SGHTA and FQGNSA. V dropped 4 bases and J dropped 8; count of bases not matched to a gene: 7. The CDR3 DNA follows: TGTGCCAGCAGCTCGACAGGGGGCGCAGCCGGCTACACCTTC. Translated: CASSSTGGAAGYTF.

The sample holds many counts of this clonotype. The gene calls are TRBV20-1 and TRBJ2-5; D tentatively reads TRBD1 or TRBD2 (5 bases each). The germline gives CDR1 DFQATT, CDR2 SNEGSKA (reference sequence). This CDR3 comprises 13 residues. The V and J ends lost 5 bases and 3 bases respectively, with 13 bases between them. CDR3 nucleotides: TGCAGTGCTCACATCGGGGCCAAAGAGACCCAGTACTTC. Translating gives CSAHIGAKETQYF.

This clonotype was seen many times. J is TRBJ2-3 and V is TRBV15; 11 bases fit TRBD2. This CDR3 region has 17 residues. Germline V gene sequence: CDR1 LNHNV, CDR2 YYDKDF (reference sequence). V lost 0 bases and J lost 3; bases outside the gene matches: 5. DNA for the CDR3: TGTGCCACCAGCAGAGAACTAGCGGGAGCCGGGACAGATACGCAGTATTTT. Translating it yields CATSRELAGAGTDTQYF.

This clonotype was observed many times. The CDR3 here is CASSPDPGIYEQYF. CDR3 DNA sequence: TGTGCCAGCAGCCCCGACCCGGGAATTTACGAGCAGTACTTC. The chain joins TRBV5-5 to TRBJ2-7; TRBD2 is a possible D gene (5 bases). The germline V gene has CDR1 SGHKS and CDR2 YYEKEE (reference sequence). The germline V and J ends were trimmed by 4 bases and 4 bases, with 15 bases remaining between them. This CDR3 comprises 14 residues.

CDR3 protein: CASSLSLAGVTDTQYF. In DNA, the CDR3 is TGCGCCAGCAGCTTGTCACTAGCGGGGGTCACAGATACGCAGTATTTT. V and J are TRBV5-1 and TRBJ2-3; TRBD2 matches at 11 bases. Germline CDR1 and CDR2: SGHRS and YFSETQ. The CDR3 extends over 16 amino acids. V dropped 1 base and J dropped 2; count of bases not matched to a gene: 3.

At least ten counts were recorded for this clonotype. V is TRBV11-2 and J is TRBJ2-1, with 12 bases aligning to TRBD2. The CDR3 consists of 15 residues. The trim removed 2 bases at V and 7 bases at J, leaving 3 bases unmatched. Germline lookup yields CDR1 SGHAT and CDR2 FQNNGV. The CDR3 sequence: CASSLRTSGGNEQFF. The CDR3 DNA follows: TGTGCCAGCAGCTTAAGAACTAGCGGGGGGAATGAGCAGTTCTTC.

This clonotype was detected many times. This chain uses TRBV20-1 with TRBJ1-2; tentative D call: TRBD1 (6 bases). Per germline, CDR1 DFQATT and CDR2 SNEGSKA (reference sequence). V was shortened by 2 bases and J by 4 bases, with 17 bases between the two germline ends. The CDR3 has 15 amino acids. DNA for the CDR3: TGCAGTGCTAGAAGGCAAAGCACAGGGTCCTATGGCTACACCTTC. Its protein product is CSARRQSTGSYGYTF.

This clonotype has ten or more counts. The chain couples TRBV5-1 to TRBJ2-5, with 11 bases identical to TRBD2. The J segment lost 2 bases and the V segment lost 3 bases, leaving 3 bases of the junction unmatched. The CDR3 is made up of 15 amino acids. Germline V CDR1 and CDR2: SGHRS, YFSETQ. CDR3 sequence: CASSWGLAAQETQYF. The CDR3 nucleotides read TGCGCCAGCAGCTGGGGACTAGCGGCTCAAGAGACCCAGTACTTC.

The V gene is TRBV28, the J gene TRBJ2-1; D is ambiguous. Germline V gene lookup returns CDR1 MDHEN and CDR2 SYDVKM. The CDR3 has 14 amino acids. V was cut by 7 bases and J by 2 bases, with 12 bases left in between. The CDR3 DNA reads TGTGCCAGCAAGGTAAACGGGCCCTACAATGAGCAGTTCTTC. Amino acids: CASKVNGPYNEQFF.

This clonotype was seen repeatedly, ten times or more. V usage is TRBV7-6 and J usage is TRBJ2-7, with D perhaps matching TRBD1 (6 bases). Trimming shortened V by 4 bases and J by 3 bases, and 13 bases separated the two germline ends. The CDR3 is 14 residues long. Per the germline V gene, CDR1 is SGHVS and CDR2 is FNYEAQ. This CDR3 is CASSSKAGDYEQYF. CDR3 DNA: TGTGCCAGCAGCTCAAAGGCAGGGGACTACGAGCAGTACTTC.

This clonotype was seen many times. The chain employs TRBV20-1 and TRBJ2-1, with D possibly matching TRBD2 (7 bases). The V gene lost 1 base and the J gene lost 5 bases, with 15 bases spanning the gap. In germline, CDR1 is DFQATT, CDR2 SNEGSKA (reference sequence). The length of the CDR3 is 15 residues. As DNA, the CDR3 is TGCAGTGCTAGAGTGGGGCGGGGGCGTAACAATGAGCAGTTCTTC. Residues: CSARVGRGRNNEQFF.

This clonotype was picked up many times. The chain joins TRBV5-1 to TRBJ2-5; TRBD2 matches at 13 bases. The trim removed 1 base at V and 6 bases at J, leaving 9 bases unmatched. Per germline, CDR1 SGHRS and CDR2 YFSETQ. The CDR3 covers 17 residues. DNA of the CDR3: TGCGCCAGCAGCTTGTTGCCCCGGACTAGCGGGGGAAAGACCCAGTACTTC. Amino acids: CASSLLPRTSGGKTQYF. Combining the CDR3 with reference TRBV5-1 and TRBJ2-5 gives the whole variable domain KAGVTQTPRYLIKTRGQQVTLSCSPISGHRSVSWYQQTPGQGLQFLFEYFSETQRNKGNFPGRFSGRQFSNSRSEMNVSTLELGDSALYLCASSLLPRTSGGKTQYFGPGTRLLVL.

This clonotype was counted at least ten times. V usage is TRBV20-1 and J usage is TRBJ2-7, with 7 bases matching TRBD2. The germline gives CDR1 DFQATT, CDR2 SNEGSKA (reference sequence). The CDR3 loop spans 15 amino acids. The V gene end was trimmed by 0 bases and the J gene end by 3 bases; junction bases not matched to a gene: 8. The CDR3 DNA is TGCAGTGCTAGAGAATCGGGGCGGGGGAGCTACGAGCAGTACTTC. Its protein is CSARESGRGSYEQYF.

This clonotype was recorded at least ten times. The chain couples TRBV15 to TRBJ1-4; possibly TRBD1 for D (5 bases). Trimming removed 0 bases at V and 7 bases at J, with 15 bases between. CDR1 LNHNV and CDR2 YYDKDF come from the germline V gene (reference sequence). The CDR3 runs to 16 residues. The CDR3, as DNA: TGTGCCACCAGCAGAGATATAGGAGTAGGGGCTGAAAAACTGTTTTTT. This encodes CATSRDIGVGAEKLFF.